This record concerns one T cell receptor beta chain sequence. The data were produced by immunoSEQ multiplex PCR, yet TCRdb's version contains in-frame clones alone and is incomplete. The sample has around 110,000 clones; around 91% are singletons. The entry originates in a study of control samples from healthy donors and cancer patients. The germline gives CDR1 SGHDT, CDR2 YYEEEE. The CDR3 contains 16 residues. The ends were cut back, 4 bases at V and 7 bases at J, with 24 bases in the middle. Sequences were obtained from PBMCs. This TCR was recovered from a woman in her 50s with colorectal cancer. This chain connects TRBV5-6 to TRBJ2-7; possibly TRBD2 for D (7 bases). The CDR3 DNA sequence: TGTGCCAGCAGCAGTACGACGACAGGACTGCGGGGGGAGCAGTACTTC. Amino acids: CASSSTTTGLRGEQYF.